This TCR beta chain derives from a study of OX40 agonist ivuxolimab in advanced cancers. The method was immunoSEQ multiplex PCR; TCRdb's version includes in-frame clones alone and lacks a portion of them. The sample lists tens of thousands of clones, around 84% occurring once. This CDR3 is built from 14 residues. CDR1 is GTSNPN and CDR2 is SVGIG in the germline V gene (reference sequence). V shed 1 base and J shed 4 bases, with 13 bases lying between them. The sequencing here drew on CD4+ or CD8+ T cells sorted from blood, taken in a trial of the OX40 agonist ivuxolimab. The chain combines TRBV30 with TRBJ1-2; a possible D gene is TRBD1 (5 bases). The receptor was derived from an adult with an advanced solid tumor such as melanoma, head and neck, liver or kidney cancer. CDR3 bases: TGTGCCTGGAGTGCGGGGGTGGGTCTCTATGGCTACACCTTC. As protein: CAWSAGVGLYGYTF.